This T cell receptor beta chain was profiled in a study of blood T cell repertoires in COVID-19. This clone occurred a few times. Clones were read by immunoSEQ multiplex PCR, and TCRdb kept only the in-frame ones, dropping some. The sample has roughly 150,000 clones, around four fifths seen once; the top ten hold roughly 8.6%. Trimming cost V 8 bases and J 1 base, with 11 bases left between them. Germline V gives CDR1 SQVTM, CDR2 ANQGSEA. The CDR3 runs to 12 residues. Sequenced sample: PBMCs or T cells enriched from blood (not recorded which). This clonotype was obtained from a woman aged 45-60 years who had recovered from COVID-19. The V and J genes are TRBV29-1 and TRBJ1-1; possible D gene TRBD1, 6 bases. The CDR3 is CSTETGNTEAFF. The CDR3 DNA reads as TGCAGCACCGAGACAGGGAACACTGAAGCTTTCTTT.